This TCR beta chain derives from a study of T cells in Graves' hyperthyroidism and ophthalmopathy. Overall study context: Staff took peripheral blood when the initial diagnosis was made, before any treatment began.

Amplification targeted TCR beta CDR3 regions from RNA transcripts. HTBI primers were the set used in a first-round RT-PCR of the TCR CDR3. MiXCR, applied by TCRdb to the multiplex PCR reads, yields one record per CDR3 protein. The table has some 340,000 distinct CDR3 sequences, roughly 15% seen once. From germline, CDR1 is LNHDA and CDR2 SQIVND (reference sequence). This CDR3 region has 14 residues. Trimming cost V 10 bases and J 4 bases, with 17 bases left between them. V gene TRBV19 combines with J gene TRBJ1-3, with D possibly TRBD1 on 6 matching bases. Sequencing used blood. The sequence was collected from a woman aged 40 to 50 with Graves' ophthalmopathy. DNA of the CDR3: TGTGCCATCAGAGGGGGTGCGCAAGGAAACACCATATATTTT. Protein sequence: CAIRGGAQGNTIYF.